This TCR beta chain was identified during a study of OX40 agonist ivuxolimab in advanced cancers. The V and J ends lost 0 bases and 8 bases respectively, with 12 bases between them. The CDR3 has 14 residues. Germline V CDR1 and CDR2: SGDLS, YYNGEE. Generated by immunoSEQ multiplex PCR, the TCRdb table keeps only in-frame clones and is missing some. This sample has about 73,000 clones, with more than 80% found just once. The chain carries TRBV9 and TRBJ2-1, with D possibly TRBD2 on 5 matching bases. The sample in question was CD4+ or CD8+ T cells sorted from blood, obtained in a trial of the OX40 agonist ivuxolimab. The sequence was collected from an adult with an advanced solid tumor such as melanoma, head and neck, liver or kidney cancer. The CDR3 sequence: CASSVAGRGDEQFF. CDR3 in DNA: TGTGCCAGCAGCGTAGCGGGAAGAGGTGATGAGCAGTTCTTC.